This TCR beta chain was observed in a study of cytomegalovirus exposure and HLA in healthy donors (dated 2017 in TCRdb). Broadly, across the study: A later analysis indicated that the 120 validation repertoires were generated on the platform also employed for the 650 to 850 repertoires of the first cohort. The study was designed to test whether signatures of past pathogen exposure could be identified by cataloging public T cell receptors. A separate validation cohort of some 130 different subjects was used in addition to the approximately 610-subject first cohort. The study combined high-throughput TCR immunosequencing, statistical association of individual TCRs with disease status, and machine learning to predict cytomegalovirus infection status.

Comment on this clone: This clone's antigen is unknown. It has no much larger one-base neighbor in the sample; base qualities were not kept.

Donors formed part of the validation cohort, which comprised fewer than 150 subjects and was distinct from the first cohort of some 700 subjects. V and J are truncated by 1 base and 3 bases respectively, leaving an intervening sequence of 6 bases. There are 14 amino acids in the CDR3, from cysteine to phenylalanine inclusive. Only the CDR3 portion is preserved as DNA: 42 bases, with reading frame beginning at the first base. The germline V gene specifies MDHEN as CDR1 and SYDVKM as CDR2. Study-wide findings and limitations: A few of the identified cytomegalovirus-associated TCR beta chains were confirmed in vitro to be specific for cytomegalovirus antigens. The classifier was reported to diagnose cytomegalovirus status with high specificity and sensitivity in both the original cohort and the validation cohort. The study listed over 150 TCR beta chains as associated with cytomegalovirus. The validation cohort had no HLA typing available for a later analysis, so co-occurrence within that cohort was assessed over all 120 or so repertoires. The authors suggested that the approach could potentially be extended to other disease states and immunological phenotypes. A later analysis found that TCRs clustered in the first cohort also tended to co-occur in the roughly 120 validation repertoires, with more than 90% of cluster scores above 0. Most TCR sequences were observed very rarely across donors, whereas some public TCRs were present in many individuals.

Libraries came from the immunoSEQ multiplex PCR assay. For the original study's pipeline: A statistical classification framework was developed to diagnose cytomegalovirus status using the catalog of TCR beta chain sequences. TCRdb carries this immuneACCESS record with in-frame sequences only. Its versions omit some clonotypes, under half of them owing to an unresolved V gene in the studies checked, with the rest unexplained. D and trimming come from the DNA, and the V and J calls and clone size come from that table. The sample data list 85,000 to 120,000 clones, and approximately 90% of these were observed just once. About 2% of the sample lies in the top ten.

This receptor was obtained from a woman aged 18-30 years in good health and CMV-seropositive. The sequenced sample was PBMCs. Recombination linked TRBV28 to TRBJ2-2; the D gene is perhaps TRBD1, on 6 matching bases. The nucleotide sequence is TGTGCCAGCAGTTTATCAGGGGACACCGGGGAGCTGTTTTTT. Its product reads: CASSLSGDTGELFF. With the rest looked up from the reference TRBV28 and TRBJ2-2 genes rather than sequenced, the full variable domain is DVKVTQSSRYLVKRTGEKVFLECVQDMDHENMFWYRQDPGLGLRLIYFSYDVKMKEKGDIPEGYSVSREKKERFSLILESASTNQTSMYLCASSLSGDTGELFFGEGSRLTVL.